This T cell receptor (beta chain) is from a study of blood T cell repertoires in COVID-19. In the study overall: From the United States, Italy and Spain came samples of acute and convalescent COVID-19. Sample material is recorded as cDNA or gDNA derived from T cells, B-cell-depleted T cells, or PBMCs.

Trimming shortened V by 2 bases and J by 5 bases, and 8 bases separated the two germline ends. Germline CDR1 and CDR2: SGHRS and YFSETQ. The CDR3 extends over 13 amino acids. In the authors' methods: Amplification with reference gene primers provided the estimates of nucleated cell counts. Sequencing was performed with immunoSEQ multiplex PCR; in TCRdb, only in-frame clones are kept and a portion is missing. That table gives V, J and clone size, and the DNA gave D and trimming. The table records some 220,000 clones, roughly 84% of them present only once. This clonotype was obtained from a woman in her fifties or sixties who had recovered from COVID-19. The chain recombines TRBV5-1 with TRBJ2-1; D call uncertain. The sequencing sample was made of peripheral blood. The CDR3 spells CASSFRQDNEQFF. CDR3 coding DNA: TGCGCCAGCAGCTTCCGTCAGGACAATGAGCAGTTCTTC. The entire variable domain, with the rest obtained from reference TRBV5-1 and TRBJ2-1, is as follows: KAGVTQTPRYLIKTRGQQVTLSCSPISGHRSVSWYQQTPGQGLQFLFEYFSETQRNKGNFPGRFSGRQFSNSRSEMNVSTLELGDSALYLCASSFRQDNEQFFGPGTRLTVL.